This T cell receptor beta chain derives from a study of PD-L1 blockade in urothelial cancer. Overall study context: Among blood samples, the median T cell count was some 140,000.

This CDR3 is built from 15 residues. CDR1 is MDHEN and CDR2 is SYDVKM in the germline V gene. V was trimmed by 4 bases and J by 0 bases, leaving 10 bases between them. Clones were sequenced by immunoSEQ multiplex PCR, and TCRdb holds only the in-frame ones, with some missing. This sample yields about 37,000 clones, of which over 75% are seen a single time; roughly a sixth belongs to the top ten. Locally advanced or metastatic urothelial carcinoma affected all patients. Anywhere from 1 to 8 samples came from each patient, spanning pretreatment and on-treatment. This clone appeared once. This TCR was recovered from a man between 60 and 75 years old with urothelial cancer. This rearrangement joins TRBV28 to TRBJ1-3; D is ambiguous. Material: PBMCs, obtained around atezolizumab (anti-PD-L1) treatment. CDR3 in DNA: TGTGCCAGCAGTTCTTATGGGAGCTCTGGAAACACCATATATTTT. It yields the protein CASSSYGSSGNTIYF.